This T cell receptor (beta chain) was sequenced during a study of Ad26.COV2.S vaccination and SARS-CoV-2 variants. Trimming stripped 1 base from V and 7 bases from J, with 13 bases between. The CDR3 runs 14 residues. Germline loops: CDR1 LGHDT, CDR2 YNNKEL (reference sequence). This table comes from immunoSEQ multiplex PCR, and its TCRdb copy is limited to in-frame clones, with some not included. The sample lists about half a million clones; 80% to 90% were seen once. Regarding treatment: roughly 20 received Ad26.COV2.S at low or high dose, single or two shots; about 5 received placebo; per-sample allocation not given. Samples analyzed were those drawn on day 63 after the first vaccine or placebo injection.

This TCR came from a person aged 18-65 years who received the Ad26.COV2.S COVID-19 vaccine or a placebo. The chain joins TRBV3-1 (or the pseudogene TRBV3-2) to TRBJ1-2, with a tentative D call TRBD1 (5 bases). The source material was peripheral blood, sampled in a trial of Ad26.COV2.S vaccine versus placebo. The CDR3 sequence is CASSQGQREGGYTF. In DNA, the CDR3 is TGTGCCAGCAGCCAAGGACAGAGGGAGGGTGGCTACACCTTC.